The next 20 T cell receptor beta chains were all read from a single sample in a study of a mutant IDH1 vaccine in newly diagnosed glioma. Regarding time point: baseline, week 1 (first vaccination visit). Treatment given: pre-vaccination baseline after standard-of-care therapy. TCRdb keeps only in-frame clones here, not all; method: immunoSEQ multiplex PCR. The sample lists 30,000 to 35,000 clones, about 80% occurring once. Sequences were derived from peripheral blood mononuclear cells (PBMCs), sampled from a glioma patient treated with radiotherapy, temozolomide or both. The receptors shown here come from a man in his fifties or sixties with glioma. Some clones in this sample may be carry-over from other donors' samples.

The chain employs TRBV30 and TRBJ1-1; possibly TRBD1 for D (5 bases). The CDR3 extends over 11 amino acids. With 5 bases removed from V and 1 base from J, the gap between germline ends came to 5 bases. Germline V CDR1 and CDR2: GTSNPN, SVGIG (reference sequence). The CDR3 is CAWGGNTEAFF. Here the CDR3 DNA reads TGTGCCTGGGGGGGGAACACTGAAGCTTTCTTT. Filled out from reference TRBV30 and TRBJ1-1, the complete variable domain reads SQTIHQWPATLVQPVGSPLSLECTVEGTSNPNLYWYRQAAGRGLQLLFYSVGIGQISSEVPQNLSASRPQDRQFILSSKKLLLSDSGFYLCAWGGNTEAFFGQGTRLTVV.

V usage is TRBV29-1 and J usage is TRBJ2-7, with 8 bases matching TRBD1. CDR1 and CDR2 (germline): SQVTM, ANQGSEA. Trimming cost V 6 bases and J 3 bases; bases outside gene matches: 4. This CDR3 contains 12 residues. In nucleotides, the CDR3 is TGCAGCGTCGGGACAGGTAGCTACGAGCAGTACTTC. Its protein product is CSVGTGSYEQYF.

V is TRBV5-1 and J is TRBJ2-5, with D possibly TRBD1 on 5 matching bases. The V gene's germline CDR1 is SGHRS and CDR2 YFSETQ. The CDR3 is 15 amino acids. Trimming shortened V by 2 bases and J by 2 bases, and 13 bases separated the two germline ends. The CDR3 DNA sequence: TGCGCCAGCAGCTTTGGTCGACAGAGTCAAGAGACCCAGTACTTC. Translating gives CASSFGRQSQETQYF.

This clone appeared a few times. CDR3 bases: TGCGCCAGCAGCCAAGATGGGCAGGGGGAAGGCTACACCTTC. This encodes CASSQDGQGEGYTF. The V call is TRBV4-1, the J call TRBJ1-2; TRBD1 matches 7 bases. Per the germline V gene, CDR1 is MGHRA and CDR2 is YSYEKL. The CDR3 is 14 residues long. V lost 0 bases and J lost 8; bases outside the gene matches: 6.

The chain employs TRBV4-3 and TRBJ2-2, with 9 bases fitting TRBD1. Germline CDR1 LGHNA, CDR2 YSLEER. V lost 1 base, J lost 7 bases, and 7 bases stayed unmatched. The CDR3 spans 16 residues. The CDR3 protein is CASSQAWTGVFGELFF. CDR3 nucleotides: TGCGCCAGCAGCCAAGCTTGGACAGGGGTTTTCGGGGAGCTGTTTTTT.

On this clone itself: The junction shows a germline mismatch at one end, possibly a read error. The chain combines TRBV6-6 with TRBJ1-1; no clear D gene. CDR3 size: 16 residues. Germline V gene sequence: CDR1 MNHNY, CDR2 SVGAGI (reference sequence). CDR3 amino acids: CASSYSFVTTAREAFF. Written as DNA, the CDR3 is TGTGCCAGCAGCTACTCCTTCGTGACAACGGCGCGAGAAGCTTTCTTT.

The chain is built from TRBV14 and TRBJ1-5; D gene uncertain. The CDR3 consists of 12 residues. Germline CDR1 SGHDN, CDR2 FVKESK. Trimming took 0 bases from V and 7 from J, leaving 4 bases between them. CDR3 DNA: TGTGCCAGCAGCCAAGAAGGACAGCCCCAGCATTTT. Residues: CASSQEGQPQHF.

V gene TRBV2 combines with J gene TRBJ2-5; possible D gene TRBD2, 6 bases. Germline V gives CDR1 SNHLY, CDR2 FYNNEI. The CDR3 length is 15 residues. V was cut by 2 bases and J by 4 bases, with 14 bases left in between. The CDR3 sequence: CASSELAGRGETQYF. Written as DNA, the CDR3 is TGTGCCAGCAGTGAACTGGCGGGGCGGGGAGAGACCCAGTACTTC.

The chain couples TRBV25-1 to TRBJ2-7; weak D call: TRBD2 (6 bases). The CDR3 has 15 amino acids. Germline values: CDR1 MGHDK, CDR2 SYGVNS. The V end was cut by 0 bases, the J end by 1 base, with 10 bases between. The DNA for the CDR3 is TGTGCCAGCAGTGAATACGCGGGAAGGTCCTACGAGCAGTACTTC. Its translation is CASSEYAGRSYEQYF.

CDR3 region: CAWSQRADNQPQHF. The CDR3 DNA is TGTGCCTGGAGTCAGAGGGCAGATAATCAGCCCCAGCATTTT. V is TRBV30 and J is TRBJ1-5; the D is unclear. The germline V gene encodes CDR1 GTSNPN and CDR2 SVGIG (reference sequence). This CDR3 is 14 amino acids long. Trimming pared 2 bases from V and 4 bases from J, leaving 12 bases between.

This sequence joins TRBV11-2 and TRBJ2-7; no reliable D call. Germline CDR1 SGHAT, CDR2 FQNNGV. The V end was cut by 0 bases, the J end by 4 bases, with 4 bases between. The CDR3 extends over 12 amino acids. CDR3 coding DNA: TGTGCCAGCAGCTTAGATAGGTACGAGCAGTACTTC. Translated: CASSLDRYEQYF.

The gene calls are TRBV6-5 and TRBJ2-5; D possibly uses TRBD1 or TRBD2 (5 bases each). Deletions cut 5 bases from V and 5 bases from J, with 15 bases between. Germline V lookup: CDR1 MNHEY, CDR2 SVGAGI. The CDR3 contains 14 residues. The CDR3 DNA reads as TGTGCCAGCAGTCCAGAGGGGTGGGGGGAGACCCAGTACTTC. Translating it yields CASSPEGWGETQYF.

This chain connects TRBV4-3 to TRBJ1-5, with 7 bases fitting TRBD1. This CDR3 is built from 14 residues. The germline gives CDR1 LGHNA, CDR2 YSLEER. V lost 1 base to trimming and J lost 4 bases; unmatched junction nucleotides: 1. CDR3 nucleotides: TGCGCCAGCAGCCAAGGACAGGGAAATCAGCCCCAGCATTTT. Translation: CASSQGQGNQPQHF.

This clone turned up a few times. The CDR3 reads CASTRDGSNTGELFF. The CDR3 nucleotides are TGTGCCAGCACCCGGGACGGCTCGAACACCGGGGAGCTGTTTTTT. This chain links TRBV6-5 with TRBJ2-2, with D perhaps being TRBD1 or TRBD2 (5 bases each). This CDR3 has 15 residues. CDR1 is MNHEY and CDR2 is SVGAGI in the germline V gene. Trimming shortened V by 7 bases and J by 0 bases, and 12 bases separated the two germline ends.

The V call is TRBV7-8, the J call TRBJ2-3; unclear D gene. This CDR3 has 14 amino acids. Germline CDR1 and CDR2: SGHVS and FQNEAQ. V was pared by 5 bases and J by 4 bases, with 13 bases between. CDR3 loop: CASSARTFSDTQYF. The CDR3 region has the DNA TGTGCCAGCAGCGCCCGTACCTTCTCAGATACGCAGTATTTT.

This chain connects TRBV7-2 to TRBJ2-7; 7 bases map to TRBD2. The length of the CDR3 is 15 residues. The J segment lost 1 base and the V segment lost 3 bases, leaving 6 bases of the junction unmatched. Germline V gives CDR1 SGHTA, CDR2 FQGNSA. The CDR3 DNA follows: TGTGCCAGCAGCTTGTCGATCGGGGGGTCCTACGAGCAGTACTTC. Translated, it gives CASSLSIGGSYEQYF. Complete variable domain (other parts from reference TRBV7-2 and TRBJ2-7): GAGVSQSPSNKVTEKGKDVELRCDPISGHTALYWYRQSLGQGLEFLIYFQGNSAPDKSGLPSDRFSAERTGGSVSTLTIQRTQQEDSAVYLCASSLSIGGSYEQYFGPGTRLTVT.

This clone appeared once. V gene TRBV18 combines with J gene TRBJ2-5; D is possibly TRBD2 (6 bases). The V and J ends lost 3 bases and 2 bases respectively, with 13 bases between them. The CDR3 runs to 15 residues. The V gene's germline CDR1 is KGHSH and CDR2 LQKENI. The CDR3 sequence: CASSPLVEGQETQYF. The CDR3 bases are TGTGCCAGCTCACCCCTCGTGGAGGGTCAAGAGACCCAGTACTTC.

The chain links TRBV2 to TRBJ1-5; D possibly corresponds to TRBD1 (5 bases). The CDR3 extends over 14 amino acids. Germline V gene lookup returns CDR1 SNHLY and CDR2 FYNNEI. Trimming took off 4 bases at V and 10 bases at J, with 17 bases between the two ends. This CDR3 is CASSVVQVGGPQHF. The CDR3 region has the DNA TGTGCCAGCAGTGTGGTACAGGTAGGAGGACCCCAGCATTTT.

The rearrangement links TRBV7-9 to TRBJ2-6; 9 nucleotides line up with TRBD2. Germline loops: CDR1 SEHNR, CDR2 FQNEAQ (reference sequence). V lost 5 bases and J lost 0; bases outside the gene matches: 8. The CDR3 covers 18 residues. The CDR3 nucleotides are TGTGCCAGCAGCCCCACTAGCGGGCTTTACTCTGGGGCCAACGTCCTGACTTTC. Residues: CASSPTSGLYSGANVLTF. The variable domain in full, with the rest retrieved from reference TRBV7-9 and TRBJ2-6, is DTGVSQNPRHKITKRGQNVTFRCDPISEHNRLYWYRQTLGQGPEFLTYFQNEAQLEKSRLLSDRFSAERPKGSFSTLEIQRTEQGDSAMYLCASSPTSGLYSGANVLTFGAGSRLTVL.

The gene calls are TRBV5-1 and TRBJ1-4, with D hard to call. Germline CDR1 and CDR2: SGHRS and YFSETQ. The length of the CDR3 is 15 residues. V lost 0 bases, J lost 11 bases, and 17 bases lay in between. The DNA for the CDR3 is TGCGCCAGCAGCTTGGCCATTTCAGAGGTTGGGAAACTGTTTTTT. It codes for CASSLAISEVGKLFF.